The clone carrying this TCR beta chain was detected only a few times. Its antigen is currently unknown. The data are from a study of vaccination and CD4 T cells after COVID-19. Turning to the study itself: Two doses of either BNT162b2 or mRNA-1273 vaccine went to participants.

The study sequenced cultured CD4+ T cell DNA using the Oncomine TCR Beta short-read assay. TCRdb reprocessed the PCR reads with MiXCR, giving one entry per CDR3 protein. Here the sample spans more than 10,000 distinct CDR3 sequences, approximately 52% being singletons. Overall study findings and caveats: Within convalescent individuals, 304 out of 307 vaccine-specific clones proved to be spike mono-reactive.

CDR3 length equals 15 residues. V trimming: 4 bases; J trimming: 5 bases; junction bases outside the gene matches: 7. Germline-derived CDR1 and CDR2 are SEHNR and FQNEAQ (reference sequence). Described treatment: approximately 9-day PBMC culture with coronavirus spike peptide pools or control peptides (ViraFEST assay). The culture of roughly 2 million PBMCs per well included 8.5 to 10 IU/ml IL-2 and roughly 10 ug/ml peptide pools. The TCR comes from a human donor who had recovered from COVID-19. The chain recombines TRBV7-9 with TRBJ2-1, with TRBD2 identical over 8 bases. Sequenced sample: CD4+ T cells from blood, cultured in vitro. CDR3 nucleotides: TGTGCCAGCAGCTCGCTCGGGAGGGGCCACAATGAGCAGTTCTTC. As protein: CASSSLGRGHNEQFF.